Below, 2 T cell receptor beta chains from the same sample are listed, as sequenced in a study of T cell responses to AZD1222 COVID-19 vaccine. Sequenced by immunoSEQ multiplex PCR; TCRdb stores in-frame clones only, minus some. The sample lists over 120,000 clones, roughly 90% occurring once. Source: peripheral blood, taken on day 0 of AZD1222 vaccination. The receptors originated from an adult in good health.

This chain links TRBV10-1 with TRBJ2-7; a weak D match, TRBD1 (5 bases). Germline V lookup: CDR1 WNHNN, CDR2 SYGVQD (reference sequence). Trimming cost V 3 bases and J 2 bases, with 17 bases left between them. This CDR3 has 16 residues. The CDR3 region is CASSDRGAPRPYEQYF. The DNA for the CDR3 is TGCGCCAGCAGTGATCGTGGGGCACCGCGTCCCTACGAGCAGTACTTC.

This chain joins TRBV12-3 or TRBV12-4 and TRBJ2-7; D is unresolved. This CDR3 comprises 12 residues. Trimming pared 2 bases from V and 4 bases from J, leaving 6 bases between. The CDR3 DNA follows: TGTGCCAGCAGTTTAAGGGAATACGAGCAGTACTTC. This gives the protein CASSLREYEQYF.